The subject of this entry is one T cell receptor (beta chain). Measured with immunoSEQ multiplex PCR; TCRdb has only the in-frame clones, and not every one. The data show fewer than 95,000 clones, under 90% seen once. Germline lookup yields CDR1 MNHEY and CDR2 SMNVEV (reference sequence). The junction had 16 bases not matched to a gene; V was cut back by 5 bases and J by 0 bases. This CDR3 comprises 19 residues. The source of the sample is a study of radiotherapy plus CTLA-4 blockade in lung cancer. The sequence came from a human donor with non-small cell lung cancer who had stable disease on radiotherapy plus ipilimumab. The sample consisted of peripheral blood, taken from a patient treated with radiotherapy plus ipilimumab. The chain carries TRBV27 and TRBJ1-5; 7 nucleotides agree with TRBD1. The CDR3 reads CASSPYLSGQEGSNQPQHF. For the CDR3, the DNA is TGTGCCAGCAGTCCCTACCTTAGTGGACAGGAGGGTAGCAATCAGCCCCAGCATTTT.